A selection of T cell receptor beta chains follows, all from one sample in a study of blood T cells in healthy people across ages. TCRdb processed the 5' RACE reads anew with MiXCR; each CDR3 protein has one entry. The sample records approximately 730,000 distinct CDR3 sequences, about 55% being singletons. The sequenced material came from blood. These receptors were collected from an elderly man in good health. Each CDR3 is given with its conserved first and last residue. D genes are given only for firm matches.

V gene: TRBV5-1
D gene: TRBD2
J gene: TRBJ2-5
CDR3 protein: CASSWATSGRPRSETQYF

V gene: TRBV20-1
D gene: -
J gene: -
CDR3 protein: CSARLGGEGTQYF

V gene: TRBV29-1
D gene: TRBD2
J gene: TRBJ2-3
CDR3 protein: CSVPSSGDTQYF

V gene: TRBV7-2
D gene: -
J gene: TRBJ2-1
CDR3 protein: CASSLVARVGEQFF

V gene: TRBV5-1
D gene: TRBD2
J gene: TRBJ2-7
CDR3 protein: CASSLQTTSGSFEQYF

V gene: TRBV5-1
D gene: TRBD2
J gene: TRBJ2-5
CDR3 protein: CASSRGTSVETQYF

V gene: TRBV6-5
D gene: -
J gene: TRBJ2-7
CDR3 protein: CASSYSGRGPYEQYF

V gene: TRBV29-1
D gene: -
J gene: TRBJ1-1
CDR3 protein: CSVGLMNTEAFF

V gene: TRBV5-1
D gene: -
J gene: TRBJ2-1
CDR3 protein: CASSSSSLGNNEQFF

V gene: TRBV7-9
D gene: -
J gene: TRBJ2-5
CDR3 protein: CASSSLLGANQETQYF

V gene: TRBV20-1
D gene: -
J gene: TRBJ1-4
CDR3 protein: CSAGGVGPEKLFF

V gene: TRBV28
D gene: TRBD2
J gene: TRBJ2-7
CDR3 protein: CASRPLAGGFYEQYF

V gene: TRBV29-1
D gene: TRBD2
J gene: TRBJ2-5
CDR3 protein: CSVQTSGEETQYF

V gene: TRBV10-3
D gene: -
J gene: TRBJ2-5
CDR3 protein: CAIGGSQETQYF

V gene: TRBV3-1
D gene: TRBD1
J gene: TRBJ2-1
CDR3 protein: CASSFRTGGHEQFF

V gene: TRBV5-1
D gene: -
J gene: TRBJ2-5
CDR3 protein: CASSLGTKQETQYF

V gene: TRBV28
D gene: -
J gene: TRBJ2-3
CDR3 protein: CASSFSVAGTDTQYF

V gene: TRBV29-1
D gene: -
J gene: TRBJ2-1
CDR3 protein: CSGPRGRNQDNEQFF

V gene: TRBV27
D gene: TRBD2
J gene: TRBJ2-7
CDR3 protein: CASSLLAAGDSEQYF

V gene: TRBV4-2
D gene: TRBD2
J gene: TRBJ2-1
CDR3 protein: CASSQARLAGVGEQFF

V gene: TRBV3-1
D gene: TRBD2
J gene: TRBJ2-7
CDR3 protein: CASSHGLASEQYF

V gene: TRBV4-1
D gene: TRBD1
J gene: -
CDR3 protein: CASSQTTGYEQYF

V gene: TRBV5-1
D gene: TRBD2
J gene: -
CDR3 protein: CASSWTSGKSSYNEQYF

V gene: TRBV24-1
D gene: -
J gene: TRBJ2-7
CDR3 protein: CATAPSGAASNYEQYF

V gene: TRBV6-5
D gene: -
J gene: TRBJ2-5
CDR3 protein: CASSGLTLGNEQYF

V gene: TRBV4-1
D gene: TRBD2
J gene: TRBJ2-7
CDR3 protein: CASSQFSGRADHEQYF

V gene: TRBV25-1
D gene: -
J gene: TRBJ2-2
CDR3 protein: CASRGLTGYRTGELFF

V gene: TRBV28
D gene: TRBD1
J gene: TRBJ2-4
CDR3 protein: CASSALWTGRTIAKNIQYF

V gene: TRBV25-1
D gene: -
J gene: TRBJ1-2
CDR3 protein: CASSHRNYGYTF

V gene: TRBV24-1
D gene: -
J gene: -
CDR3 protein: CATSVPGASGEQYF

V gene: TRBV5-1
D gene: -
J gene: TRBJ2-7
CDR3 protein: CASSLKGGHYEQYF

V gene: TRBV9
D gene: -
J gene: TRBJ2-4
CDR3 protein: CASSPVASPYNEQYF

V gene: TRBV4-1
D gene: -
J gene: -
CDR3 protein: CASSHGDRYEQYF

V gene: TRBV6-2/TRBV6-3
D gene: TRBD1
J gene: TRBJ2-5
CDR3 protein: CASSAQGAWETQYF

V gene: TRBV7-9
D gene: TRBD1
J gene: TRBJ2-3
CDR3 protein: CASSATGGRETAQYF

V gene: TRBV20-1
D gene: -
J gene: TRBJ1-1
CDR3 protein: CSARWNTEAFF

V gene: TRBV3-1
D gene: TRBD1
J gene: TRBJ2-7
CDR3 protein: CASSQGTGESEQYF

V gene: TRBV20-1
D gene: -
J gene: TRBJ1-2
CDR3 protein: CSASRTDRGYTF

V gene: TRBV3-1
D gene: -
J gene: TRBJ1-1
CDR3 protein: CASSQIGGRDTEAFF

V gene: TRBV20-1
D gene: TRBD1
J gene: TRBJ1-2
CDR3 protein: CSAREAGTGGRQGYTF

V gene: TRBV24-1
D gene: TRBD1
J gene: TRBJ2-5
CDR3 protein: CATSVFDRGGETQYF

V gene: TRBV15
D gene: TRBD2
J gene: TRBJ2-3
CDR3 protein: CATSTSLLAGDSRYAYF

V gene: TRBV24-1
D gene: -
J gene: TRBJ2-1
CDR3 protein: CATSDAGGDLNEQFF

V gene: TRBV6-5
D gene: -
J gene: TRBJ1-2
CDR3 protein: CASSYSTRGTGYTF

V gene: TRBV10-3
D gene: -
J gene: TRBJ2-7
CDR3 protein: CAISGVATGLYEQYF

V gene: TRBV28
D gene: -
J gene: TRBJ2-7
CDR3 protein: CASSFSLGRYYEQYF

V gene: TRBV6-1
D gene: TRBD1
J gene: TRBJ1-5
CDR3 protein: CASSGTGAGAWPQHF

V gene: TRBV20-1
D gene: TRBD2
J gene: TRBJ2-1
CDR3 protein: CSARGETSGRREQFF

V gene: TRBV10-3
D gene: -
J gene: TRBJ2-1
CDR3 protein: CAISLGYGGNEQFF

V gene: TRBV5-1
D gene: TRBD1
J gene: TRBJ2-5
CDR3 protein: CASSGRGQETQYF

V gene: TRBV4-1
D gene: TRBD2
J gene: TRBJ2-5
CDR3 protein: CASSQRLAGAETQYF

V gene: TRBV3-1
D gene: -
J gene: TRBJ2-3
CDR3 protein: CASSVSGTRGQHRYAYF

V gene: TRBV15
D gene: -
J gene: TRBJ2-3
CDR3 protein: CATSRASQSTDTQYF